This T cell receptor (beta chain) was captured by sequencing in a study of T cell responses to AZD1222 COVID-19 vaccine. Study results and caveats: Mostly white British, mostly female donors; authors suggested clonal diversity may be underestimated. Reports indicate that nearly half of spike-specific TCRs are directed at unmutated variant regions. Baseline serology detected seropositivity in only a handful of AZD1222 recipients. Vaccination with two AZD1222 doses was followed by a rise in Spike-specific TCR breadth and depth.

Comment on this clone: Its cognate antigen is unknown.

V lost 5 bases, J lost 9 bases, and 11 bases lay in between. The CDR3 is 13 residues long. The germline V gene has CDR1 SEHNR and CDR2 FQNEAQ (reference sequence). Method: immunoSEQ multiplex PCR; TCRdb's copy keeps in-frame clones and lacks some. Here the sample spans some 150,000 clones, nearly 95% being singletons. The V gene is TRBV7-9, the J gene TRBJ1-6; D ambiguous. The sequence was collected from an adult in good health. Specimen: peripheral blood, collected on day 0 of AZD1222 vaccination. CDR3 protein: CASSESLGSPLHF. The CDR3 DNA sequence: TGTGCCAGCAGCGAAAGTCTTGGTTCACCCCTCCACTTT.